Presented here are 21 T cell receptor beta chains from one specimen sequenced in a study of cytomegalovirus exposure and HLA in healthy donors. PCR primers comprised 60 Vbeta and 13 Jbeta primers. Clones were read by immunoSEQ multiplex PCR, and TCRdb kept only the in-frame ones, dropping some. The profile shows some 120,000 clones, 76% of them singletons. The sequenced material came from PBMCs. The source of these receptors is a woman in her thirties or forties in good health and CMV-seropositive.

In DNA, the CDR3 is TGTGCCAGCAGCGTAGCCCTACAGGGGGCGGGAGAAAAACTGTTTTTT. This sequence encodes CASSVALQGAGEKLFF. This chain links TRBV9 with TRBJ1-4, with TRBD1 identical over 9 bases. The CDR3 runs 16 residues. The ends lost 0 bases at V and 8 bases at J; junction bases unmatched: 8. Germline CDR1 and CDR2: SGDLS and YYNGEE.

The chain couples TRBV18 to TRBJ1-2; D uncertain. Trimming pared 3 bases from V and 4 bases from J, leaving 18 bases between. The CDR3 totals 16 residues. The germline CDR1 and CDR2 sequences are KGHSH and LQKENI. Here the CDR3 reads CASSPFPGDSIYGYTF. The CDR3 nucleotides are TGTGCCAGCTCACCCTTCCCCGGGGATTCAATCTATGGCTACACCTTC.

The V and J genes are TRBV30 and TRBJ2-2; possible D gene TRBD1, 6 bases. The CDR3 runs 13 residues. Germline lookup yields CDR1 GTSNPN and CDR2 SVGIG (reference sequence). The CDR3 coding sequence is TGTGCTCTAAGGGGTAGGGGGACCGGGGAGCTGTTTTTT. This sequence encodes CALRGRGTGELFF.

The chain has TRBV6-4 and TRBJ2-3; tentative D call: TRBD2 (6 bases). Trimming shortened V by 3 bases and J by 8 bases, and 18 bases separated the two germline ends. The CDR3 consists of 15 residues. Germline-derived CDR1 and CDR2 are MRHNA and SNTAGT. The CDR3 sequence is CASSEVSGTSATQYF. As DNA, the CDR3 is TGTGCCAGCAGTGAGGTTAGCGGCACATCTGCTACGCAGTATTTT.

The chain employs TRBV5-1 and TRBJ1-4, with 9 bases fitting TRBD1. Germline loops: CDR1 SGHRS, CDR2 YFSETQ. The CDR3 length is 15 residues. The V gene end was trimmed by 3 bases and the J gene end by 4 bases; junction bases not matched to a gene: 4. The CDR3 DNA reads as TGCGCCAGCAGCTCTTGGACAGGGGTTAATGAAAAACTGTTTTTT. As protein: CASSSWTGVNEKLFF.

V gene TRBV27 combines with J gene TRBJ1-1; unclear D gene. CDR1 is MNHEY, CDR2 SMNVEV, per germline (reference sequence). Deletions cut 5 bases from V and 1 base from J, with 14 bases between. This CDR3 has 15 amino acids. CDR3 sequence: CASSLGVLGNTEAFF. In DNA, the CDR3 is TGTGCCAGCAGTCTCGGAGTCCTGGGGAACACTGAAGCTTTCTTT.

The rearrangement uses TRBV4-1 and TRBJ2-4; 8 bases match TRBD2. The CDR3 sequence is 14 residues long. J was trimmed by 0 bases and V by 9 bases; bases with no gene match: 4. Germline V gene sequence: CDR1 MGHRA, CDR2 YSYEKL. The CDR3 protein is CARETSVAKNIQYF. For the CDR3, the DNA is TGCGCCAGGGAGACTAGCGTAGCCAAAAACATTCAGTACTTC.

The gene calls are TRBV19 and TRBJ2-6, with a possible D match to TRBD1 (5 bases). This CDR3 comprises 17 residues. Germline CDR1 is LNHDA and CDR2 is SQIVND (reference sequence). Trimming pared 6 bases from V and 0 bases from J, leaving 15 bases between. The CDR3 reads CASSASRQSSGANVLTF. CDR3 in DNA: TGTGCCAGTAGCGCCTCGAGACAGAGCTCTGGGGCCAACGTCCTGACTTTC. Variable domain in full (rest from reference TRBV19 and TRBJ2-6): DGGITQSPKYLFRKEGQNVTLSCEQNLNHDAMYWYRQDPGQGLRLIYYSQIVNDFQKGDIAEGYSVSREKKESFPLTVTSAQKNPTAFYLCASSASRQSSGANVLTFGAGSRLTVL.

The gene calls are TRBV28 and TRBJ1-1; no clear D. The CDR3 has 11 amino acids. The V end was cut by 3 bases, the J end by 9 bases, with 8 bases between. The germline CDR1 and CDR2 sequences are MDHEN and SYDVKM. CDR3 coding DNA: TGTGCCAGCAGTTTTGAGGCTCAAGCTTTCTTT. It encodes CASSFEAQAFF.

The chain uses TRBV7-9 and TRBJ2-7; TRBD1 might be the D (6 bases). Trimming took off 11 bases at V and 2 bases at J, with 19 bases between the two ends. Per germline, CDR1 SEHNR and CDR2 FQNEAQ (reference sequence). The CDR3 totals 14 residues. The CDR3 is CAGAGRQVPYEQYF. CDR3 nucleotides: TGTGCCGGCGCGGGTCGACAGGTTCCCTACGAGCAGTACTTC.

In its sample, this clone was seen a few times. In nucleotides, the CDR3 is TGTGCCAGCAGCAACCCAGGGTCCACTGAAGCTTTCTTT. It specifies CASSNPGSTEAFF. This chain joins TRBV7-2 and TRBJ1-1; D possibly corresponds to TRBD1 (5 bases). Germline CDR1 SGHTA, CDR2 FQGNSA. V shed 5 bases and J shed 4 bases, with 11 bases lying between them. The CDR3 runs 13 residues.

This chain links TRBV5-4 with TRBJ1-2; the D is unclear. The CDR3 spans 12 residues. Germline V gene sequence: CDR1 SGHNT, CDR2 YYREEE (reference sequence). The V and J ends lost 5 bases and 7 bases respectively, with 12 bases between them. The CDR3 nucleotides read TGTGCCAGCAGTGTGGACTGGGCTGGCTACACCTTC. Protein: CASSVDWAGYTF. Supplemented by reference TRBV5-4 and TRBJ1-2, the full variable domain reads ETGVTQSPTHLIKTRGQQVTLRCSSQSGHNTVSWYQQALGQGPQFIFQYYREEENGRGNFPPRFSGLQFPNYSSELNVNALELDDSALYLCASSVDWAGYTFGSGTRLTVV.

This clone was seen only a few times. The V call is TRBV29-1, the J call TRBJ1-3, with no clear D. This CDR3 spans 11 amino acids. In germline, CDR1 is SQVTM, CDR2 ANQGSEA. With 5 bases removed from V and 1 base from J, the gap between germline ends came to 3 bases. For the CDR3, the DNA is TGCAGCGTTTTATCTGGAAACACCATATATTTT. The encoded protein is CSVLSGNTIYF.

This chain uses TRBV4-1 with TRBJ1-5, with 8 bases matching TRBD1. The ends lost 0 bases at V and 6 bases at J; junction bases unmatched: 7. Germline V CDR1 and CDR2: MGHRA, YSYEKL. The CDR3 length is 16 residues. In DNA, the CDR3 is TGCGCCAGCAGCCAAGAACTAGGACAGGGCGGTCAGCCCCAGCATTTT. It specifies CASSQELGQGGQPQHF.

The rearrangement uses TRBV7-2 and TRBJ2-5, with D uncertain. Germline V gene data show CDR1 as SGHTA and CDR2 as FQGNSA. Trimming took 3 bases from V and 5 from J, leaving 10 bases between them. The CDR3 length is 13 residues. The DNA for the CDR3 is TGTGCCAGCAGCTTTGTGGTTCAGGAGACCCAGTACTTC. Translating it yields CASSFVVQETQYF.

This clone was observed a single time. This chain joins TRBV10-2 and TRBJ2-3, with TRBD2 matching over 10 bases. The V and J ends lost 6 bases and 3 bases, in that order; junction bases with no gene match: 6. This CDR3 is 15 amino acids long. The germline CDR1 and CDR2 sequences are WSHSY and SAAADI. This CDR3 is CASSPKAGGTDTQYF. As DNA, the CDR3 is TGCGCCAGCAGCCCCAAAGCGGGGGGGACAGATACGCAGTATTTT.

This chain links TRBV5-4 with TRBJ1-6, with TRBD1 as a possible D gene (5 bases). This CDR3 comprises 16 residues. The germline CDR1 and CDR2 sequences are SGHNT and YYREEE (reference sequence). The V end lost 4 bases, the J end lost 9 bases, and 20 bases lay between the germline ends. The DNA of the CDR3 is TGTGCCAGCAGCGTTGACAGAAACGCTCTAGGTTCACCCCTCCACTTT. This sequence encodes CASSVDRNALGSPLHF.

V is TRBV30 and J is TRBJ2-6; 7 nucleotides agree with TRBD2. The junction had 16 bases not matched to a gene; V was cut back by 4 bases and J by 4 bases. In germline, CDR1 is GTSNPN, CDR2 SVGIG (reference sequence). This CDR3 spans 18 amino acids. The CDR3, as DNA: TGTGCCTGGATAAGGGGATCCTATGGCGGGAGAGGGGCCAACGTCCTGACTTTC. It encodes CAWIRGSYGGRGANVLTF.

The chain recombines TRBV6-1 with TRBJ2-7; TRBD2 is a possible D gene (6 bases). This CDR3 has 17 residues. V shed 4 bases and J shed 6 bases, with 25 bases lying between them. CDR1 and CDR2 (germline): MNHNS, SASEGT. The CDR3 nucleotides are TGTGCCAGCAGTGGGCACGGGACTCGCGTTTCGGGGTCCGAGCAGTACTTC. The encoded protein is CASSGHGTRVSGSEQYF.

This chain uses TRBV27 with TRBJ1-5; 10 bases map to TRBD1. Germline loops: CDR1 MNHEY, CDR2 SMNVEV (reference sequence). V shed 5 bases and J 6 bases; nucleotides not matched to a gene: 4. The CDR3 is made up of 14 amino acids. CDR3 coding DNA: TGTGCCAGCAGTGACAGGGGGCAAATTCAGCCCCAGCATTTT. Encoded protein: CASSDRGQIQPQHF.

V gene TRBV15 combines with J gene TRBJ2-1; 14 bases agree with TRBD2. This CDR3 has 17 amino acids. Germline CDR1 LNHNV, CDR2 YYDKDF (reference sequence). The trim removed 1 base at V and 4 bases at J, leaving 3 bases unmatched. Here the CDR3 reads CATSRGRTSGGYNEQFF. CDR3 sequence (DNA): TGTGCCACCAGCAGAGGCCGGACTAGCGGGGGGTACAATGAGCAGTTCTTC.